These 29 T cell receptor beta chains were sequenced from one sample in a study of shared clonotypes between healthy human individuals. Some clones are missing from TCRdb's copy, which holds only in-frame ones; the method was immunoSEQ multiplex PCR. The data show more than 2 million clones, about 95% seen once. Cells designated naive CD8 were CD45RO-negative and were positively selected for CCR7, with terminally differentiated effector memory CD45RA+ cells excluded. Material: naive CD8+ T cells sorted from blood. These receptor sequences come from a man aged 18 to 29 in good health.

The J gene is TRBJ2-7, the V gene TRBV29-1; D remains ambiguous. The CDR3 length is 13 residues. Per the germline V gene, CDR1 is SQVTM and CDR2 is ANQGSEA. Trimming removed 1 base from V and 6 bases from J, with 13 bases in between. The CDR3, as DNA: TGCAGCGTTGAAGCTGGTGCGGACCCCGAGCAGTACTTC. Protein sequence: CSVEAGADPEQYF.

CDR3 nucleotides: TGTGCCAGTAGTATTGGTTACGAAGAGCAGTACTTC. Its protein product is CASSIGYEEQYF. The V and J genes are TRBV19 and TRBJ2-7; no reliable D call. From germline, CDR1 is LNHDA and CDR2 SQIVND (reference sequence). CDR3 length: 12 amino acids. The V gene lost 3 bases and the J gene lost 7 bases, with 10 bases spanning the gap.

The rearrangement uses TRBV13 and TRBJ2-3, with 11 bases lining up with TRBD2. The V segment lost 6 bases and the J segment 0 bases; nucleotides outside the gene matches: 5. The CDR3 totals 16 residues. CDR1 PRHDT and CDR2 FYEKMQ come from the germline V gene (reference sequence). The CDR3 coding sequence is TGTGCCAGCAGTCTCCTAGCGGGAGGAAGCACAGATACGCAGTATTTT. Amino acids: CASSLLAGGSTDTQYF.

This sequence joins TRBV4-1 and TRBJ2-7; 11 nucleotides agree with TRBD2. The CDR3 sequence is 14 residues long. V dropped 6 bases and J dropped 5; count of bases not matched to a gene: 6. Per germline, CDR1 MGHRA and CDR2 YSYEKL. This CDR3 is CASRLAGEGDEQYF. CDR3 in DNA: TGCGCCAGCAGACTAGCGGGGGAGGGGGACGAGCAGTACTTC.

V is TRBV27 and J is TRBJ2-7, with TRBD2 identical over 8 bases. The junction had 25 bases not matched to a gene; V was cut back by 4 bases and J by 5 bases. Germline V gives CDR1 MNHEY, CDR2 SMNVEV (reference sequence). The CDR3 covers 20 residues. The CDR3 sequence: CASSSLRPGLAGFGGDEQYF. CDR3 bases: TGTGCCAGCAGTTCACTAAGGCCCGGATTAGCGGGATTTGGGGGAGACGAGCAGTACTTC.

This clone occurred once. The chain carries TRBV6-4 and TRBJ2-7; TRBD2 matches 10 bases. CDR1 is MRHNA, CDR2 SNTAGT, per germline. The CDR3 has 15 amino acids. The J segment lost 3 bases and the V segment lost 4 bases, leaving 6 bases of the junction unmatched. CDR3 bases: TGTGCCAGCAGTGTCTCTAGCGGGGGACTCTACGAGCAGTACTTC. It codes for CASSVSSGGLYEQYF.

In regard to this clone: Additional DNA sequences in this sample encode the identical CDR3. The V gene is TRBV14, the J gene TRBJ1-1; possibly TRBD1 for D (6 bases). Trimming pared 4 bases from V and 1 base from J, leaving 7 bases between. CDR1 and CDR2 from the germline V gene are SGHDN and FVKESK. CDR3 length equals 13 residues. CDR3 region: CASSLQGNTEAFF. CDR3 bases: TGTGCCAGCAGCCTACAGGGGAACACTGAAGCTTTCTTT. The complete variable domain, with remaining parts taken from reference TRBV14 and TRBJ1-1, reads EAGVTQFPSHSVIEKGQTVTLRCDPISGHDNLYWYRRVMGKEIKFLLHFVKESKQDESGMPNNRFLAERTGGTYSTLKVQPAELEDSGVYFCASSLQGNTEAFFGQGTRLTVV.

The CDR3 is CASSLVGTDLYEQYF. In nucleotides, the CDR3 is TGTGCCAGCAGTTTGGTCGGGACTGACCTCTACGAGCAGTACTTC. This rearrangement joins TRBV27 to TRBJ2-7, with D perhaps matching TRBD2 (6 bases). CDR1 is MNHEY and CDR2 is SMNVEV in the germline V gene (reference sequence). This CDR3 has 15 amino acids. The V gene lost 3 bases and the J gene lost 3 bases, with 15 bases spanning the gap.

This clone was observed a single time. This rearrangement joins TRBV5-6 to TRBJ2-2; 7 positions match TRBD1. Germline trimming cut 4 bases from V and 5 bases from J; bases unmatched to any gene: 8. CDR3 size: 15 residues. Germline-derived CDR1 and CDR2 are SGHDT and YYEEEE. Here the CDR3 reads CASSPATGTTGELFF. The CDR3 nucleotides are TGTGCCAGCAGCCCGGCGACAGGGACGACCGGGGAGCTGTTTTTT.

This chain links TRBV19 with TRBJ1-2; D is possibly TRBD1 (6 bases). In germline, CDR1 is LNHDA, CDR2 SQIVND (reference sequence). Deletions cut 4 bases from V and 6 bases from J, with 15 bases between. CDR3 length: 14 amino acids. CDR3 coding DNA: TGTGCCAGTAGTAGCAAAGACAGGAGGGATGGCTACACCTTC. Its protein is CASSSKDRRDGYTF.

In regard to this clone: This same CDR3 is encoded by further DNA sequences in the sample. The chain recombines TRBV27 with TRBJ2-7; D is ambiguous. Germline-derived CDR1 and CDR2 are MNHEY and SMNVEV (reference sequence). The CDR3 consists of 11 residues. Trimming took off 4 bases at V and 4 bases at J, with 5 bases between the two ends. The CDR3 sequence is CASSSNYEQYF. Here the CDR3 DNA reads TGTGCCAGCAGTTCGAATTACGAGCAGTACTTC.

The V and J genes are TRBV27 and TRBJ1-1; 7 positions match TRBD1. CDR1 and CDR2 (germline): MNHEY, SMNVEV (reference sequence). V lost 6 bases to trimming and J lost 3 bases; unmatched junction nucleotides: 13. The CDR3 sequence is 16 residues long. In DNA form, the CDR3 reads TGTGCCAGCAGGGCTGGATTGACAGGGTGGTACACTGAAGCTTTCTTT. The encoded protein is CASRAGLTGWYTEAFF.

As DNA, the CDR3 is TGTGCCAGCAGCTTGGCCGGCCAGGGGGTGTCCTACAATGAGCAGTTCTTC. Protein product: CASSLAGQGVSYNEQFF. The chain employs TRBV5-4 and TRBJ2-1; the match to TRBD1 covers 7 bases. The CDR3 length is 17 residues. With 0 bases clipped from V and 1 base from J, the junction kept 7 bases outside the gene matches. Per germline, CDR1 SGHNT and CDR2 YYREEE (reference sequence).

The chain has TRBV6-6 and TRBJ2-7; D gene unclear. Germline CDR1 and CDR2: MNHNY and SVGAGI (reference sequence). Trimming shortened V by 8 bases and J by 5 bases, and 16 bases separated the two germline ends. The CDR3 has 13 residues. CDR3: CASWSAQPHEQYF. CDR3 DNA: TGTGCCAGCTGGTCGGCCCAGCCACACGAGCAGTACTTC.

The chain carries TRBV4-3 and TRBJ2-1, with D possibly TRBD2 on 6 matching bases. Trimming removed 0 bases from V and 7 bases from J, with 13 bases in between. The CDR3 has 15 residues. Germline CDR1 is LGHNA and CDR2 is YSLEER. CDR3 DNA: TGCGCCAGCAGCCAAGACCCGGGAGATGGAAATGAGCAGTTCTTC. It specifies CASSQDPGDGNEQFF.

The chain joins TRBV13 to TRBJ2-7; 8 bases line up with TRBD1. This CDR3 region has 15 residues. V was pared by 5 bases and J by 5 bases, with 11 bases of the junction left unmatched. Looked up from germline, CDR1 is PRHDT and CDR2 is FYEKMQ (reference sequence). This CDR3 is CASSHDGQGAHEQYF. CDR3 DNA sequence: TGTGCCAGCAGCCACGATGGACAGGGCGCCCACGAGCAGTACTTC.

This chain links TRBV27 with TRBJ2-7, with 9 bases matching TRBD1. The V and J ends lost 4 bases and 4 bases, in that order; junction bases with no gene match: 8. The V gene's germline CDR1 is MNHEY and CDR2 SMNVEV (reference sequence). There are 15 residues in the CDR3. The CDR3 nucleotides are TGTGCCAGCAGTTCGGACAGGGGAGGGTCTTACGAGCAGTACTTC. It translates to CASSSDRGGSYEQYF.

The V gene is TRBV13, the J gene TRBJ2-6; no clear D gene. Germline values: CDR1 PRHDT, CDR2 FYEKMQ (reference sequence). This CDR3 comprises 15 residues. V gave up 5 bases and J gave up 0 bases, with 8 bases separating them. The CDR3: CASSHRVSGANVLTF. The CDR3 nucleotides read TGTGCCAGCAGCCATCGGGTCTCTGGGGCCAACGTCCTGACTTTC.

V gene TRBV30 combines with J gene TRBJ1-5; D is uncertain. Germline V gene sequence: CDR1 GTSNPN, CDR2 SVGIG (reference sequence). Trimming left V 1 base short and J 9 bases short, with 13 bases between. The CDR3 spans 13 residues. The CDR3 region is CAWSGDGSGPQHF. The CDR3 DNA reads TGTGCCTGGAGTGGAGACGGGTCGGGGCCCCAGCATTTT. The entire variable domain, with the rest obtained from reference TRBV30 and TRBJ1-5, is as follows: SQTIHQWPATLVQPVGSPLSLECTVEGTSNPNLYWYRQAAGRGLQLLFYSVGIGQISSEVPQNLSASRPQDRQFILSSKKLLLSDSGFYLCAWSGDGSGPQHFGDGTRLSIL.

The chain links TRBV27 to TRBJ2-7; possibly TRBD2 for D (5 bases). From germline, CDR1 is MNHEY and CDR2 SMNVEV (reference sequence). The ends were cut back, 2 bases at V and 2 bases at J, with 13 bases in the middle. This CDR3 has 15 residues. The CDR3 region has the DNA TGTGCCAGCAGTTTAGCCCTAGCTTCTACCTACGAGCAGTACTTC. As protein: CASSLALASTYEQYF.

CDR3 in amino acids: CASSSTGTSDSYEQYF. The CDR3 nucleotides are TGTGCCAGCAGCTCCACCGGGACTAGCGACTCCTACGAGCAGTACTTC. The genes are TRBV7-9 and TRBJ2-7; TRBD2 agrees at 10 bases. V lost 4 bases to trimming and J lost 0 bases; unmatched junction nucleotides: 6. Germline V gene sequence: CDR1 SEHNR, CDR2 FQNEAQ (reference sequence). The CDR3 is 16 residues long.

V gene TRBV5-1 combines with J gene TRBJ1-6, with 7 bases identical to TRBD1. The CDR3 is 13 residues long. From germline, CDR1 is SGHRS and CDR2 YFSETQ. The J segment lost 10 bases and the V segment lost 4 bases, leaving 5 bases of the junction unmatched. CDR3 amino acids: CASSIDRDSPLHF. CDR3 in DNA: TGCGCCAGCAGCATTGACAGGGACTCACCCCTCCACTTT. The whole variable domain, remainder taken from reference TRBV5-1 and TRBJ1-6, is KAGVTQTPRYLIKTRGQQVTLSCSPISGHRSVSWYQQTPGQGLQFLFEYFSETQRNKGNFPGRFSGRQFSNSRSEMNVSTLELGDSALYLCASSIDRDSPLHFGNGTRLTVT.

This clone was seen once. V usage is TRBV27 and J usage is TRBJ2-5; the match to TRBD1 covers 9 bases. Germline CDR1 MNHEY, CDR2 SMNVEV (reference sequence). The CDR3 has 18 amino acids. Unmatched junction bases numbered 17, after V lost 5 bases and J lost 4 bases. The CDR3 loop reads CASSPFFGAGTGRETQYF. Written as DNA, the CDR3 is TGTGCCAGCAGTCCTTTTTTTGGAGCCGGGACAGGGAGAGAGACCCAGTACTTC.

The chain uses TRBV2 and TRBJ2-1; perhaps TRBD2 as D (6 bases). Germline V gene data show CDR1 as SNHLY and CDR2 as FYNNEI. With 4 bases removed from V and 4 bases from J, the gap between germline ends came to 11 bases. The CDR3 covers 14 residues. DNA for the CDR3: TGTGCCAGCAGTGCCCTTAGCGGTTACAATGAGCAGTTCTTC. It is translated as CASSALSGYNEQFF.

The V gene is TRBV7-9, the J gene TRBJ2-7; TRBD1 aligns across 7 bases. V gave up 6 bases and J gave up 0 bases; unmatched junction bases: 5. Germline loops: CDR1 SEHNR, CDR2 FQNEAQ (reference sequence). This CDR3 has 14 residues. The CDR3 nucleotides read TGTGCCAGCAGAGGGACAGACAGCTCCTACGAGCAGTACTTC. It codes for CASRGTDSSYEQYF.

This clone appeared a single time. The chain uses TRBV7-2 and TRBJ2-7; D possibly corresponds to TRBD2 (6 bases). The CDR3 totals 16 residues. The germline V gene has CDR1 SGHTA and CDR2 FQGNSA. V was trimmed by 2 bases and J by 0 bases, leaving 14 bases between them. This CDR3 is CASSLRFGTSSYEQYF. CDR3 nucleotide sequence: TGTGCCAGCAGCTTAAGGTTTGGGACTTCCTCCTACGAGCAGTACTTC. The full variable domain, rest sourced from reference TRBV7-2 and TRBJ2-7, is GAGVSQSPSNKVTEKGKDVELRCDPISGHTALYWYRQSLGQGLEFLIYFQGNSAPDKSGLPSDRFSAERTGGSVSTLTIQRTQQEDSAVYLCASSLRFGTSSYEQYFGPGTRLTVT.

V usage is TRBV28 and J usage is TRBJ1-5; TRBD1 might be the D (6 bases). This CDR3 contains 14 residues. Germline V gene lookup returns CDR1 MDHEN and CDR2 SYDVKM. V lost 3 bases, J lost 3 bases, and 9 bases lay in between. The CDR3 coding sequence is TGTGCCAGCAGTTTCAGGGGTCCCAATCAGCCCCAGCATTTT. Residues: CASSFRGPNQPQHF. The entire variable domain, with the rest obtained from reference TRBV28 and TRBJ1-5, is as follows: DVKVTQSSRYLVKRTGEKVFLECVQDMDHENMFWYRQDPGLGLRLIYFSYDVKMKEKGDIPEGYSVSREKKERFSLILESASTNQTSMYLCASSFRGPNQPQHFGDGTRLSIL.

V and J are TRBV27 and TRBJ2-7, with 7 positions matching TRBD1. This CDR3 spans 16 amino acids. Unmatched junction bases numbered 9, after V lost 0 bases and J lost 4 bases. Per germline, CDR1 MNHEY and CDR2 SMNVEV (reference sequence). This CDR3 reads CASSLSTGTVVYEQYF. CDR3 coding DNA: TGTGCCAGCAGTTTATCGACAGGGACAGTAGTGTACGAGCAGTACTTC.

The chain links TRBV30 to TRBJ1-4; D is perhaps TRBD1 (6 bases). Germline CDR1 is GTSNPN and CDR2 is SVGIG (reference sequence). CDR3 length equals 12 residues. Deletions cut 7 bases from V and 7 bases from J, with 13 bases between. In DNA form, the CDR3 reads TGTGCCTACCAGGACAGTTCTGAAAAACTGTTTTTT. It codes for CAYQDSSEKLFF.